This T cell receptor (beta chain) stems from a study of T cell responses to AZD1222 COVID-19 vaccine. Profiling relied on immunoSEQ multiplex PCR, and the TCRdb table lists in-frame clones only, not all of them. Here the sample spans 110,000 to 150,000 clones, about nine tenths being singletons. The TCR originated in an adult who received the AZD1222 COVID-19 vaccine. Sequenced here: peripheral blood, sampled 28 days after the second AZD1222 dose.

The CDR3 DNA follows: TGTGCCAGCAGTCCCTTAGGGGGAGGGGGCTACACCTTC. This gives the protein CASSPLGGGGYTF. V gene TRBV7-2 combines with J gene TRBJ1-2; tentatively, D is TRBD1 (6 bases). V lost 6 bases to trimming and J lost 8 bases, with 16 bases between them. Germline loops: CDR1 SGHTA, CDR2 FQGNSA. This CDR3 spans 13 amino acids.